This TCR beta chain originates from a study of blood T cell repertoires in COVID-19. Study-level background: There were acute and convalescent COVID-19 samples, and they came from the United States, Italy and Spain. T cells, B-cell-depleted T cells, or PBMCs provided the cDNA or gDNA that served as material.

From germline, CDR1 is SGHRS and CDR2 YFSETQ. Trimming at V came to 4 bases and at J to 2 bases, leaving 17 bases not matched to a gene. CDR3 length: 20 residues. In the original processing: Amplification of reference gene primers was used by the study to estimate nucleated cell counts. Method: immunoSEQ multiplex PCR; TCRdb's copy keeps in-frame clones and lacks some. The V and J calls and clone size are taken from that table; D and trimming were inferred from the DNA. The sample has about 78,000 clones, around 87% seen once; the top ten hold around 4.5%. The rearrangement links TRBV5-1 to TRBJ2-1; 11 bases fit TRBD1. This TCR was recovered from a woman over 75 with active or convalescent COVID-19. Specimen: peripheral blood. The CDR3 is CASSGQGAGLSGRPYNEQFF. The CDR3 DNA reads as TGCGCCAGCAGCGGACAGGGGGCAGGTTTGAGCGGGAGGCCCTACAATGAGCAGTTCTTC.